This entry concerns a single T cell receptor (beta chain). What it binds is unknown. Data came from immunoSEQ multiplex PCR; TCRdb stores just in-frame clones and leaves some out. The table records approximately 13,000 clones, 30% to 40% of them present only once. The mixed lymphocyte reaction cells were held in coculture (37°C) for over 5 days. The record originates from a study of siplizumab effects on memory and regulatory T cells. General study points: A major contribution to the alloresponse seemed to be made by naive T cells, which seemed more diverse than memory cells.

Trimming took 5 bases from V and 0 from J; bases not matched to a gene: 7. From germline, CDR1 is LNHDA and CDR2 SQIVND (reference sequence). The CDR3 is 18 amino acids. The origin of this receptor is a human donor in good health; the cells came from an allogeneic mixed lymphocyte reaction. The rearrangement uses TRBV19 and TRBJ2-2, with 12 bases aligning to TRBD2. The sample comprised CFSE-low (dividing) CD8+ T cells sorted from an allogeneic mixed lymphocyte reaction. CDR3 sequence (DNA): TGTGCCAGTAGTTTCTCTAGCGGGGGGGTCTCGAACACCGGGGAGCTGTTTTTT. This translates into CASSFSSGGVSNTGELFF.